The rows below give T cell receptor beta chains drawn from one sample of a study of T cell changes during pregnancy in multiple sclerosis. Here immunoSEQ multiplex PCR was the method, and the copy in TCRdb shows in-frame clones only, minus some. The sample includes some 30,000 clones, 90% of them seen just once. Sequencing used CD4+ T cells from peripheral blood mononuclear cells, obtained in the third trimester of pregnancy. The receptors originated from a female donor in good health, enrolled as a control in a pregnancy study. The conserved cysteine and the conserved F or W are not part of the CDR3 here.

j_call | v_call | cdr3_aa
TRBJ2-1 | TRBV29-1 | SVRTSGGNNEQF
TRBJ2-5 | TRBV4-3 | ASSRGQGNQETQY
TRBJ1-6 | TRBV9 | ASSPRPGGGNSPLH
TRBJ2-1 | TRBV15 | ATSRDLGTSGEQF
TRBJ2-7 | TRBV6-5 | ASSHQASYEQY
TRBJ2-3 | TRBV18 | ASSSRLGSTDTQY
TRBJ1-5 | TRBV7-6 | ASSSGGNQPQH
TRBJ2-5 | TRBV5-5 | ASTKGEGLLETQY
TRBJ1-4 | TRBV5-4 | ASSNGAGIGNEKLF
TRBJ2-7 | TRBV7-2 | ASSLASAYEQY
TRBJ2-4 | TRBV7-2 | ASRSGEGAKNIQY
TRBJ1-2 | TRBV5-4 | ASSWTQGAASGYT
TRBJ2-5 | TRBV7-9 | ASSLASSRETQY
TRBJ2-1 | TRBV19 | ASSMGLARYNEQF
TRBJ1-4 | TRBV15 | ATSRDRVGGEKLF
TRBJ2-2 | TRBV7-8 | ASSLFRANTGELF
TRBJ2-7 | TRBV10-3 | AISEKDSFPSYEQY
TRBJ2-7 | TRBV29-1 | SVDGQGTAEQY
TRBJ2-2 | TRBV6-1 | ASSGQNTGELF
TRBJ2-5 | TRBV19 | ASSLQGAGKETQY
TRBJ2-5 | TRBV18 | ASSPVLTQETQY
TRBJ1-1 | TRBV29-1 | SVDDRLNTEAF
TRBJ1-1 | TRBV6-5 | ASSWGQGEAF
TRBJ2-3 | TRBV2 | ASSGEQGAGTSGGAIDTQY
TRBJ1-2 | TRBV11-3 | ASSPTGEAGYT
TRBJ1-5 | TRBV6-1 | ASRFRGSQPQH
TRBJ1-6 | TRBV30 | AWSATSANYNSPLH
TRBJ1-6 | TRBV25-1 | ATRGQGEYSPLH
TRBJ2-3 | TRBV21-1 | ASSKPAGSTDTQY
TRBJ2-1 | TRBV6-5 | ASSYSNGLAYNEQF
TRBJ1-1 | TRBV11-2 | ASSRARQGEPEAF